These 21 T cell receptor beta chains came from one sample sequenced in a study of T-cell memory formation after mild COVID-19. From the 5' RACE reads, TCRdb called clonotypes with MiXCR, one entry per CDR3 protein. The sample has about 560,000 distinct CDR3 sequences, 20% to 25% seen once. Sequencing was carried out using PBMCs or a T cell subset sorted from them (not recorded which). Source of these receptors: an adult woman who had mild COVID-19 (a few samples of this study predate the infection). Cell type and time point are not known.

This clonotype was recorded a few times. The chain recombines TRBV7-6 with TRBJ2-1, with TRBD2 matching 9 bases. CDR1 and CDR2 from the germline V gene are SGHVS and FNYEAQ. V lost 7 bases, J lost 4 bases, and 8 bases stayed unmatched. This CDR3 has 15 amino acids. Here the CDR3 DNA reads TGTGCCAGCAAACCCCTGGCGGGAGGGTACAATGAGCAGTTCTTC. Its protein is CASKPLAGGYNEQFF.

The genes are TRBV29-1 and TRBJ1-2; D is undetermined. Deletions cut 0 bases from V and 3 bases from J, with 17 bases between. Germline V gene data show CDR1 as SQVTM and CDR2 as ANQGSEA. This CDR3 has 16 residues. This CDR3 reads CSVEDPARTVYYGYTF. CDR3 coding DNA: TGCAGCGTTGAAGATCCCGCCAGGACTGTCTACTATGGCTACACCTTC.

This clonotype was observed a handful of times. The J gene is TRBJ2-3, the V gene TRBV7-3, with TRBD2 identical over 13 bases. V gave up 4 bases and J gave up 6 bases; unmatched junction bases: 7. The CDR3 loop spans 16 amino acids. Germline V gene data show CDR1 as SGHTA and CDR2 as FQGTGA. The DNA for the CDR3 is TGTGCCAGCAGCTCACCGGGACTAGCGGGATTTGATACGCAGTATTTT. Translating it yields CASSSPGLAGFDTQYF.

The J gene is TRBJ1-1, the V gene TRBV19, with TRBD1 as a possible D gene (6 bases). The ends were cut back, 6 bases at V and 5 bases at J, with 13 bases in the middle. CDR3 length: 13 amino acids. CDR1 and CDR2 (germline): LNHDA, SQIVND (reference sequence). In nucleotides, the CDR3 is TGTGCCAGTAGGAACCCCGACAGGACTGAAGCTTTCTTT. It codes for CASRNPDRTEAFF.

The chain carries TRBV5-1 and TRBJ2-3; 10 bases agree with TRBD1. The germline V gene encodes CDR1 SGHRS and CDR2 YFSETQ. This CDR3 has 17 amino acids. Losses at the gene ends were 4 bases for V and 5 bases for J; bases not matched to a gene: 13. This CDR3 is CASSLQPGQGNLDTQYF. The CDR3 nucleotides read TGCGCCAGCAGCCTACAGCCGGGACAGGGGAATTTAGATACGCAGTATTTT. Full variable domain (rest looked up from reference TRBV5-1 and TRBJ2-3): KAGVTQTPRYLIKTRGQQVTLSCSPISGHRSVSWYQQTPGQGLQFLFEYFSETQRNKGNFPGRFSGRQFSNSRSEMNVSTLELGDSALYLCASSLQPGQGNLDTQYFGPGTRLTVL.

This clonotype came up a few times. The chain links TRBV7-8 to TRBJ1-5, with D unclear. The V end was cut by 3 bases, the J end by 2 bases, with 17 bases between. This CDR3 is built from 17 residues. Germline V lookup: CDR1 SGHVS, CDR2 FQNEAQ. The CDR3 DNA is TGTGCCAGCAGCTTTCTTCCCCGATCACTCCGCAATCAGCCCCAGCATTTT. Amino acids: CASSFLPRSLRNQPQHF. Variable domain in full (rest from reference TRBV7-8 and TRBJ1-5): GAGVSQSPRYKVAKRGQDVALRCDPISGHVSLFWYQQALGQGPEFLTYFQNEAQLDKSGLPSDRFFAERPEGSVSTLKIQRTQQEDSAVYLCASSFLPRSLRNQPQHFGDGTRLSIL.

The chain links TRBV6-4 to TRBJ2-1, with TRBD2 matching over 7 bases. Germline V CDR1 and CDR2: MRHNA, SNTAGT. The CDR3 is 16 amino acids. The V and J ends lost 5 bases and 3 bases, in that order; junction bases with no gene match: 10. DNA for the CDR3: TGTGCCAGCAGTATCCGGGGTCTAGCGGTCTACAATGAGCAGTTCTTC. The encoded protein is CASSIRGLAVYNEQFF.

The chain recombines TRBV9 with TRBJ2-3, with 10 bases that match TRBD1. Unmatched junction bases numbered 2, after V lost 0 bases and J lost 4 bases. This CDR3 spans 15 amino acids. In germline, CDR1 is SGDLS, CDR2 YYNGEE. As DNA, the CDR3 is TGTGCCAGCAGCGTAGAAGGGACAGGGGCAGATACGCAGTATTTT. Translated, it gives CASSVEGTGADTQYF.

The rearrangement links TRBV9 to TRBJ2-3, with a possible D match to TRBD2 (5 bases). V shed 0 bases and J shed 3 bases, with 14 bases lying between them. Germline-derived CDR1 and CDR2 are SGDLS and YYNGEE. The CDR3 totals 16 residues. In DNA, the CDR3 is TGTGCCAGCAGCGTAGCCCTTGCGAGCGGAACAGATACGCAGTATTTT. Protein: CASSVALASGTDTQYF.

This clonotype was counted a few times. The chain couples TRBV7-2 to TRBJ2-3, with TRBD1 matching over 9 bases. Unmatched junction bases numbered 15, after V lost 6 bases and J lost 2 bases. The CDR3 has 18 residues. Germline loops: CDR1 SGHTA, CDR2 FQGNSA. CDR3 nucleotides: TGTGCCAGCAGTCCAAAAACCGGGACAGGGATATACACAGATACGCAGTATTTT. Its protein is CASSPKTGTGIYTDTQYF.

The J gene is TRBJ2-7, the V gene TRBV5-1, with D tentatively TRBD2 (6 bases). The length of the CDR3 is 14 residues. The germline CDR1 and CDR2 sequences are SGHRS and YFSETQ. Trimming took off 0 bases at V and 3 bases at J, with 10 bases between the two ends. This CDR3 reads CASSLAWRDYEQYF. The CDR3 DNA reads as TGCGCCAGCAGCTTGGCTTGGCGGGACTACGAGCAGTACTTC.

The CDR3 DNA follows: TGTGCCAGCAGCCAGTCAGGGGTGGGGTGGAAAGATACGCAGTATTTT. Translated: CASSQSGVGWKDTQYF. The V call is TRBV12-3 or TRBV12-4, the J call TRBJ2-3, with D possibly TRBD1 on 6 matching bases. This CDR3 has 16 amino acids. The V and J ends lost 6 bases and 5 bases respectively, with 21 bases between them.

This clonotype came up once. The chain uses TRBV9 and TRBJ2-1; 7 bases align to TRBD1. The germline CDR1 and CDR2 sequences are SGDLS and YYNGEE. V trimming: 4 bases; J trimming: 0 bases; junction bases outside the gene matches: 13. CDR3 length: 18 residues. Here the CDR3 reads CASSPPTHRGSSYNEQFF. The DNA for the CDR3 is TGTGCCAGCAGCCCACCAACTCACAGGGGCAGCTCCTACAATGAGCAGTTCTTC. The variable domain in full, completed from reference TRBV9 and TRBJ2-1, reads DSGVTQTPKHLITATGQRVTLRCSPRSGDLSVYWYQQSLDQGLQFLIQYYNGEERAKGNILERFSAQQFPDLHSELNLSSLELGDSALYFCASSPPTHRGSSYNEQFFGPGTRLTVL.

The chain uses TRBV5-5 and TRBJ2-7, with 9 bases identical to TRBD1. The CDR3 extends over 14 amino acids. J gave up 3 bases and V 7 bases, and 8 bases lay outside the gene matches. Germline V gene lookup returns CDR1 SGHKS and CDR2 YYEKEE (reference sequence). CDR3 nucleotide sequence: TGTGCCAGCGAAGGGACAGGGCCAGGCTACGAGCAGTACTTC. This encodes CASEGTGPGYEQYF.

The rearrangement links TRBV7-9 to TRBJ2-7; D gene uncertain. Trimming removed 2 bases from V and 0 bases from J, with 5 bases in between. Germline V lookup: CDR1 SEHNR, CDR2 FQNEAQ (reference sequence). This CDR3 has 13 residues. The CDR3 spells CASSLHGSYEQYF. The CDR3 nucleotides are TGTGCCAGCAGCTTACATGGCTCCTACGAGCAGTACTTC. The entire variable domain, with the rest obtained from reference TRBV7-9 and TRBJ2-7, is as follows: DTGVSQNPRHKITKRGQNVTFRCDPISEHNRLYWYRQTLGQGPEFLTYFQNEAQLEKSRLLSDRFSAERPKGSFSTLEIQRTEQGDSAMYLCASSLHGSYEQYFGPGTRLTVT.

This clonotype was found a few times. The chain combines TRBV6-1 with TRBJ2-1, with D perhaps TRBD1 (5 bases). This CDR3 spans 13 amino acids. V was trimmed by 4 bases and J by 6 bases, leaving 10 bases between them. Looked up from germline, CDR1 is MNHNS and CDR2 is SASEGT. CDR3 sequence (DNA): TGTGCCAGCAGTGGGGCAGGGCTCAATGAGCAGTTCTTC. Translating it yields CASSGAGLNEQFF.

This chain links TRBV7-3 with TRBJ2-4; TRBD2 matches 9 bases. CDR3 length: 15 amino acids. V lost 3 bases, J lost 3 bases, and 3 bases stayed unmatched. CDR1 is SGHTA and CDR2 is FQGTGA in the germline V gene. CDR3 loop: CASSLDSGGKNIQYF. The CDR3 DNA sequence: TGTGCCAGCAGCTTGGATAGCGGGGGCAAAAACATTCAGTACTTC.

This CDR3 is CASSSRQGTQETQYF. The DNA of the CDR3 is TGTGCCAGCAGCTCAAGACAGGGGACCCAAGAGACCCAGTACTTC. The chain recombines TRBV7-9 with TRBJ2-5; the match to TRBD1 covers 8 bases. Trimming at V came to 4 bases and at J to 1 base, leaving 5 bases not matched to a gene. The CDR3 is 15 residues long. From germline, CDR1 is SEHNR and CDR2 FQNEAQ (reference sequence).

The table lists this clonotype with many counts. The chain carries TRBV7-2 and TRBJ2-1, with 10 bases fitting TRBD1. CDR1 SGHTA and CDR2 FQGNSA come from the germline V gene. The junction had 13 bases not matched to a gene; V was cut back by 5 bases and J by 6 bases. The CDR3 spans 17 residues. As DNA, the CDR3 is TGTGCCAGCAGCCTGGACCATACCGGGACAGGGGCCAATGAGCAGTTCTTC. Translated, it gives CASSLDHTGTGANEQFF.

The chain has TRBV5-8 and TRBJ1-1; 9 bases align to TRBD1. The CDR3 loop spans 18 amino acids. V was pared by 4 bases and J by 4 bases, with 17 bases of the junction left unmatched. Germline loops: CDR1 SGHTS, CDR2 YDEGEE. CDR3 DNA sequence: TGTGCCAGCAGCGAGTTTGGGCCCACAGGGGGCTGGGGCACTGAAGCTTTCTTT. This encodes CASSEFGPTGGWGTEAFF.

This clonotype showed up just a few times. The V and J genes are TRBV6-2 or TRBV6-3 and TRBJ1-1; 7 nucleotides agree with TRBD1. The CDR3 is 16 amino acids. CDR1 and CDR2 (germline): MNHEY, SVGEGT. Trimming cost V 5 bases and J 0 bases; bases outside gene matches: 9. The CDR3 here is CASSPRGSSMNTEAFF. The CDR3 bases are TGTGCCAGCAGTCCCAGGGGGTCCTCCATGAACACTGAAGCTTTCTTT.